This entry is about one TCR beta chain. This clonotype showed up many times. Its specific antigen is unknown. One base away there is no much larger clone; base qualities are not given. This sample is drawn from a study of Graves' ophthalmopathy and Graves' hyperthyroidism (dated by TCRdb to the late 2010s). Regarding the study in general: Peripheral blood samples were taken at the time of initial diagnosis, before any treatment was given. The 100 discovery patients were divided at random into training and test sets in a 7:3 ratio. Once sampling was done, hyperthyroidism patients were given methimazole at a starting dose of 30 mg daily, while ophthalmopathy patients were given high-dose intravenous methylprednisolone. The independent validation cohort included about 19 hyperthyroidism patients plus 17 patients who later progressed from hyperthyroidism to ophthalmopathy. In total, 135 blood samples were TCR-sequenced: some 43 ophthalmopathy, approximately 80 hyperthyroidism and some 17 hyperthyroidism-to-ophthalmopathy patients. A discovery set of 95 to 100 patients (around 45 ophthalmopathy, 55 to 60 stable hyperthyroidism) was enrolled to explore V-J signatures distinguishing ophthalmopathy from hyperthyroidism. T-cell repertoires of thyroid tissue and blood were compared in several hyperthyroidism patients. TCR beta repertoire signatures were used to distinguish Graves' ophthalmopathy from Graves' hyperthyroidism and to predict progression to ophthalmopathy. Broader findings and caveats from the paper: Sample size was not statistically predetermined, and group allocation was not concealed from the investigators. In cross-validation, the 13-signature model distinguished ophthalmopathy from stable hyperthyroidism with just over 85% sensitivity and 81.08% specificity, while in the test set the corresponding values were about 80% and 75%. In validation, the model predicted ophthalmopathy progression with 70.59% sensitivity and approximately 72% specificity; some 13 predicted patients were CT-confirmed with GO in a median of around 6.5 months. Most expanded thyroid clonotypes with a frequency above 0.001 also appeared in blood, which suggests that blood repertoires may reflect the immune response in the thyroid.

The germline V gene provides CDR1 MNHEY and CDR2 SVGEGT. V and J lose 5 bases and 9 bases, and a span of 11 bases separates them. From its cysteine to its phenylalanine, the CDR3 spans 11 amino acids. Only the CDR3 DNA is retained, 33 bases long and in frame from the first base. Patients with ophthalmopathy had moderately to severely active disease, with a Clinical Activity Score of 3 or more, a NOSPECS grade of 4 or more, and a disease duration of less than 3 months. Patients were excluded if they had other autoimmune diseases, uncontrolled infections, pregnancy or lactation. Clinical symptoms, serum thyroxine, TRAb, thyroid ultrasound and orbital computed tomography were used for diagnosis. Using Ficoll-Paque density gradient centrifugation, PBMCs were isolated from about 9.4 ml of fresh peripheral blood. Total RNA was extracted with Trizol reagent and quality-checked on an Agilent 2100 Bioanalyzer.

For repertoire sequencing, TCR beta CDR3 regions were amplified from RNA transcripts. The first round was an RT-PCR using HTBI primers with the Qiagen OneStep RT-PCR kit, and this first round was followed by a second-round multiplex PCR, then size selection and purification. The libraries underwent paired-end sequencing with 100 bp reads on an Illumina HiSeq2000. The original pipeline was this. SOAPnuke was used to process the reads, throwing out any read that had adapters, had uncalled bases, had a mean Phred below 15, or lacked an exact constant-primer or identifier match. COPE v1.2.5 was used to merge the high-quality paired reads. Each unique nucleotide sequence was defined as a clonotype, and clonotypes were aligned to IMGT TRB V, D and J references with MiTCR v1.1. Analysis was restricted to V-J combinations with a frequency above 0.0001, which covered roughly 99% of repertoires. For each V-J combination, a TCR clonal expansion and chaos score was defined as the ratio of F50 clonal expansion to chaos observed in the TCRdist matrix. Welch's t-statistics and random forest were used to reduce features to 13 V-J combinations, which were fed into a naive Bayes classifier. The Morisita-Horn index was used to measure how similar the thyroid and blood repertoires were. Starting from the raw public reads, TCRdb applied fastp trimming at Q25, assembled clones with MiXCR and retained in-frame beta chains. Each record represents a unique CDR3 protein, reported with the most common genes and DNA among its rows. Here the V and J calls rest on TCRdb's processing, not on the authors' analysis. Across this sample there are 200,000 to 250,000 distinct CDR3 sequences, with around 28% seen only once. Of the sample, 9.1% falls within the top ten clones.

The receptor comes from a man aged 50 to 60 with Graves' ophthalmopathy. Donor details come from another sample of the same person, matched by shared clones. The rearranged chain carries TRBV6-2 or TRBV6-3 and TRBJ2-7; possibly the D gene is TRBD1, per 5 matching bases. The source material was peripheral blood. The bases are TGTGCCAGCAGTGTCCAGGGCGGGCAGTACTTC. Translated, this is CASSVQGGQYF.